There are a few counts of the clone carrying this TCR beta chain. Here immunoSEQ multiplex PCR was the method, and the copy in TCRdb shows in-frame clones only, minus some. The table lists roughly 13,000 clones, around 80% of them singletons. The sample originates from a study of somatic mutations in cytotoxic T cells in rheumatoid arthritis. Study context: Blood (approximately 30 ml EDTA) from each patient was taken right after diagnosis, before any treatment. Sorting by flow gave nearly 100% purity for some V beta antibody-stained T-cell populations, including V beta1+ cells sequenced for TCRB.

This receptor was taken from an adult with rheumatoid arthritis. The specimen was CD8+ T cells sorted from blood.

The CDR3 nucleotides read TGTGCCAGCAGCTACTCATACAATGAGCAGTTCTTC. It translates to CASSYSYNEQFF. The V gene is TRBV7-9, the J gene TRBJ2-1; no reliable D call. Trimming took off 4 bases at V and 4 bases at J, with 5 bases between the two ends. The CDR3 is 12 amino acids. Germline V gives CDR1 SEHNR, CDR2 FQNEAQ (reference sequence).